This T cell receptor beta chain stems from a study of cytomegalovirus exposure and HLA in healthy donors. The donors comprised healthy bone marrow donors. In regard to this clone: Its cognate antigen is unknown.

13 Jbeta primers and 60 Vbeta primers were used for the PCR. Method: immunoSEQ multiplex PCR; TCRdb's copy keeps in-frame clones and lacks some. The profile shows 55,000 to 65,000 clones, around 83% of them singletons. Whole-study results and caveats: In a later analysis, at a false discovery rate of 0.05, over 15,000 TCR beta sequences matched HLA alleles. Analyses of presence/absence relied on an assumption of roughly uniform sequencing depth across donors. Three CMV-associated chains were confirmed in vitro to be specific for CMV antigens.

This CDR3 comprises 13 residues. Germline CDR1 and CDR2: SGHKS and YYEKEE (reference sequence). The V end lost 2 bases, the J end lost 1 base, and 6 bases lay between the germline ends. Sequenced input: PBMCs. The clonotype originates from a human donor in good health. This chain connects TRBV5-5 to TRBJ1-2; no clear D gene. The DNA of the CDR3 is TGTGCCAGCAGCTTAGGAGTTAACTATGGCTACACCTTC. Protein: CASSLGVNYGYTF.